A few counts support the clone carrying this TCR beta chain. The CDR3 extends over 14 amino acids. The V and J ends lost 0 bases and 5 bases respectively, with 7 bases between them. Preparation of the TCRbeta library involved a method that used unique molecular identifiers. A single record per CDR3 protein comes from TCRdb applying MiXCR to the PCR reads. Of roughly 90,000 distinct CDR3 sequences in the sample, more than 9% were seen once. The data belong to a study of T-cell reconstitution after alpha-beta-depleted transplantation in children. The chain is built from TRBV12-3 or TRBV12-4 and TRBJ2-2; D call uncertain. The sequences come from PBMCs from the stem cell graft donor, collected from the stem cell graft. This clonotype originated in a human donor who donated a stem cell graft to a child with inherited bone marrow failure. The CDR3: CASSLAAATGELFF. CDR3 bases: TGTGCCAGCAGTTTAGCGGCAGCAACCGGGGAGCTGTTTTTT.